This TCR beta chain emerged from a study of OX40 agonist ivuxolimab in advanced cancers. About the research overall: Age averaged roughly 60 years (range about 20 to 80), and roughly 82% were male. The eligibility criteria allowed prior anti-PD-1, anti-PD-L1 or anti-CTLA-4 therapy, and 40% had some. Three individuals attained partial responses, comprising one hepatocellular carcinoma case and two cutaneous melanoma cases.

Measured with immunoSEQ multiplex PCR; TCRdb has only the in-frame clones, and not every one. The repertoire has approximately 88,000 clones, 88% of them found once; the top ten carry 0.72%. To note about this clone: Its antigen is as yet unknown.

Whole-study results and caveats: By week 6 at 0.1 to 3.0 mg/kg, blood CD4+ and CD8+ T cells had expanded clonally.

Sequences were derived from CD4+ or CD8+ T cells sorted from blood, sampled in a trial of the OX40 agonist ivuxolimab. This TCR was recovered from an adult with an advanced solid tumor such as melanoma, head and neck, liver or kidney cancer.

The CDR3 nucleotides are TGTGCCAGCAGTGTAGGGGGCTCGTACAATGAGCAGTTCTTC. Protein: CASSVGGSYNEQFF. The rearrangement uses TRBV6-4 and TRBJ2-1; 7 bases fit TRBD1. Trimming removed 4 bases from V and 4 bases from J; junction bases left unmatched: 4. Germline assignment: CDR1 MRHNA and CDR2 SNTAGT. The CDR3 extends over 14 amino acids.